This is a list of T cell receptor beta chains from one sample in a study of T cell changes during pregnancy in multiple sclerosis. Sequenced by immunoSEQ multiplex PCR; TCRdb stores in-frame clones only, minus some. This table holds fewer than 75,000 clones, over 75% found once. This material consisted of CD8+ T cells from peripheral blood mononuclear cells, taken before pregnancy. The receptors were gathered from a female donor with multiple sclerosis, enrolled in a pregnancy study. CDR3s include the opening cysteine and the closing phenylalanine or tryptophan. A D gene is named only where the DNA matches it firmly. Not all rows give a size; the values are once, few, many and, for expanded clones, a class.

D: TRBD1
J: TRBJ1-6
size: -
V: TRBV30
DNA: TGTGCCTGGAGTGGACAGGGAGAAAGATCACCCCTCCACTTT
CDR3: CAWSGQGERSPLHF

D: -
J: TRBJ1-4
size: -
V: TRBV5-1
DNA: TGCGCCAGCAGCTCGGTCGGAGGGATTGGAACTAATGAAAAACTGTTTTTT
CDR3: CASSSVGGIGTNEKLFF

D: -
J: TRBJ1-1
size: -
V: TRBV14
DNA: TGTGCCAGCAGCCGGCTAGGAGCTTTCTTT
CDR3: CASSRLGAFF

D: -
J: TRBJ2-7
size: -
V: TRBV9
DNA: TGTGCCAGCAGCGAAGAACAACAGAAGTCTTACGAGCAGTACTTC
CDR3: CASSEEQQKSYEQYF

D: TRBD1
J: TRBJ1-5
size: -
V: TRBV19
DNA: TGTGCCAGTAGGGGACAGGGGGGCGAGGGGCATTTT
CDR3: CASRGQGGEGHF

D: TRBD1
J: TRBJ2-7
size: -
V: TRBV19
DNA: TGTGCCAGTAGTACTCCTACTCTAGGGTTGGACAGGGCCCCCTACGAGCAGTACTTC
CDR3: CASSTPTLGLDRAPYEQYF

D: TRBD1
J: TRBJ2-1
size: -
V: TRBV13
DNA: TGTGCCAGCAGCTTTCCGACCGGGACAGGGGGGCCCGGGGAGCAGTTCTTC
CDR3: CASSFPTGTGGPGEQFF

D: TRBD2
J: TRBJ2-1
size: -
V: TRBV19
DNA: TGTGCCAGTAGTATAGCCGGGACTAGCGCCTACAATGAGCAGTTCTTC
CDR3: CASSIAGTSAYNEQFF

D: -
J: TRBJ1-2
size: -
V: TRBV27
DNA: TGTGCCAGCAGTTTATCGGGCAGCGGCTCTGGCTACACCTTC
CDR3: CASSLSGSGSGYTF

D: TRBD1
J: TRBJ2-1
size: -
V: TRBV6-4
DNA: TGTGCCAGCGGGGACAGCAATGAGCAGTTCTTC
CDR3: CASGDSNEQFF

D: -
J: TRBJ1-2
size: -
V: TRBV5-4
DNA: TGTGCCAGCAGCTTAGGGGGAAAAGCCACCTTC
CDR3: CASSLGGKATF

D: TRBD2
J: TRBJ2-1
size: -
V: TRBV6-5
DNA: TGTGCCAGCAGTTACCTAACTAGCGGGGGGTACAATGAGCAGTTCTTC
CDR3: CASSYLTSGGYNEQFF

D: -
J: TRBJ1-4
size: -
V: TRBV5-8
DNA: TGTGCCAGCAGCTTCCGGGGGGGTTCGGAAAAACTGTTTTTT
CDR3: CASSFRGGSEKLFF

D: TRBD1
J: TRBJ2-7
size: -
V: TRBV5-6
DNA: TGTGCCAGCAGCTTAGGTCAGGGGGCTTACGAGCAGTACTTC
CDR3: CASSLGQGAYEQYF

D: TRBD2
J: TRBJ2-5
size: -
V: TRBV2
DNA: TGTGCCAGCAGTGAGGCGGGGGGGGTCCAAGAGACCCAGTACTTC
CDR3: CASSEAGGVQETQYF

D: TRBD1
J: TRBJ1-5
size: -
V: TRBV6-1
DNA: TGTGCCAGCACCCCCGGACAGGGGGAAGCTCAGCCCCAGCATTTT
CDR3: CASTPGQGEAQPQHF

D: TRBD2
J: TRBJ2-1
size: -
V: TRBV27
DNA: TGTGCCAGCGGACTAGCGAGGTATTACAATGAGCAGTTCTTC
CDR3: CASGLARYYNEQFF

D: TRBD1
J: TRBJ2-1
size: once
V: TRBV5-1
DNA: TGCGCCTCAGGGACAGACAATTACAATGAGCAGTTCTTC
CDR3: CASGTDNYNEQFF

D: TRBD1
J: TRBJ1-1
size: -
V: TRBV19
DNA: TGTGCCAGTAGTGGGGACAGGGATTCGGCTGAAGCTTTCTTT
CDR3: CASSGDRDSAEAFF

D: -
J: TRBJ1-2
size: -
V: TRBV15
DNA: TGTGCCACCAGGGAGGGCGGGTCCTTACTAAATGACTATGGCTACACCTTC
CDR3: CATREGGSLLNDYGYTF

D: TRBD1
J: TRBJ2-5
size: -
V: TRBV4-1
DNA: TGCGCCAGCAGCCCTCGGGACAGGGGGATACCCGAAGAGACCCAGTACTTC
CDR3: CASSPRDRGIPEETQYF

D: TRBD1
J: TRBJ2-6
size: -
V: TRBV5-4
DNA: TGTGCCAGCAGCCCGGGACAGGGGGCGCTCGGGGCCAACGTCCTGACTTTC
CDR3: CASSPGQGALGANVLTF

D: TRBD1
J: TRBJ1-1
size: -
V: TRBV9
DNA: TGTGCCAGCAGCGGACTCCGGGACAGCCTCTCTCTTGAAGCTTTCTTT
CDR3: CASSGLRDSLSLEAFF

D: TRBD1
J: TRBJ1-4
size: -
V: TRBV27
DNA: TGTGCCAGCAGTTTCGGGACAGATAATGAAAAACTGTTTTTT
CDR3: CASSFGTDNEKLFF

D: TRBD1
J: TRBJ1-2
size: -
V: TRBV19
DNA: TGTGCCAGTAGTTCGGACAGGGGTGGCTACACCTTC
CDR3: CASSSDRGGYTF

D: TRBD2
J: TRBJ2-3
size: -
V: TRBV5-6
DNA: TGTGCCAGCAGCCCACCCGGGGGGGCAGATACGCAGTATTTT
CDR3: CASSPPGGADTQYF

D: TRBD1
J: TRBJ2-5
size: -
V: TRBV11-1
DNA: TGTGCCAGCAGCTTAGGGACAGGGGGCAAGGAGACCCAGTACTTC
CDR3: CASSLGTGGKETQYF

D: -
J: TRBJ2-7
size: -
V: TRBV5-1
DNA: TGCGCCAGCAGCTTTTCAAGGGGAACCTACGAGCAGTACTTC
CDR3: CASSFSRGTYEQYF

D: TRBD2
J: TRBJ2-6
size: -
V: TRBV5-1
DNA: TGCGCCAGCAGCCGTTTCGGGGGGGAGAGCTCTGGGGCCAACGTCCTGACTTTC
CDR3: CASSRFGGESSGANVLTF

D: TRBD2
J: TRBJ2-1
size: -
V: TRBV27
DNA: TGTGCCAGCAGTACCCGACTAGCGAGGGGAACCTACAATGAGCAGTTCTTC
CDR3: CASSTRLARGTYNEQFF